This TCR beta chain came from a study of regulatory T cells in long-lasting Graves disease. Building the TCR beta libraries relied on iRepertoire HTBI primers, and CDR3 regions underwent Arm-PCR. TCRdb redid the calling of the multiplex PCR reads with MiXCR, one entry per CDR3 protein. This sample has 700,000 or so distinct CDR3 sequences, with around 30% found just once. Time point noted: persistent/refractory GD, antithyroid drugs over 5 years with positive TRAb. Researchers made the TCR library from RNA that was extracted from PBMCs. Looked up from germline, CDR1 is SEHNR and CDR2 is FQNEAQ (reference sequence). The CDR3 spans 15 residues. V was clipped by 4 bases and J by 4 bases, with 16 bases between them.

This sequence was found in a female donor with Graves disease. The chain uses TRBV7-9 and TRBJ1-1; possible D gene TRBD1, 5 bases. The sample here was peripheral blood mononuclear cells (PBMCs), taken when the disease was refractory, from a patient treated with antithyroid drugs. CDR3 residues: CASSSIGGRITEAFF. In DNA, the CDR3 is TGTGCCAGCAGCTCCATCGGGGGAAGGATCACTGAAGCTTTCTTT. The entire variable domain, with the rest obtained from reference TRBV7-9 and TRBJ1-1, is as follows: DTGVSQNPRHKITKRGQNVTFRCDPISEHNRLYWYRQTLGQGPEFLTYFQNEAQLEKSRLLSDRFSAERPKGSFSTLEIQRTEQGDSAMYLCASSSIGGRITEAFFGQGTRLTVV.